This T cell receptor beta chain appears in the sequencing data of a study of blood T cell repertoires in COVID-19. Overall study context: PBMCs, B-cell-depleted T cells, or T cells provided the cDNA or gDNA that made up the material.

Per germline, CDR1 SGDLS and CDR2 YYNGEE. V was pared by 0 bases and J by 14 bases, with 18 bases of the junction left unmatched. The length of the CDR3 is 17 residues. Individuals aged about 18 to 100 years were recruited from around 22 US areas. The protocol was immunoSEQ multiplex PCR, while the TCRdb copy is restricted to in-frame clones and leaves out a portion. The repertoire holds roughly 150,000 clones, approximately 84% seen once, with roughly 6% in the top ten. This clonotype was sampled from a woman in her thirties or forties with acute COVID-19. This sequence joins TRBV9 and TRBJ2-3, with 10 bases lining up with TRBD2. Sample: PBMCs or T cells enriched from blood (not recorded which). Written as DNA, the CDR3 is TGTGCCAGCAGCGTAGCTAGGCCTAGCGGGAGAGGGGGGGCAACGTATTTT. It specifies CASSVARPSGRGGATYF.